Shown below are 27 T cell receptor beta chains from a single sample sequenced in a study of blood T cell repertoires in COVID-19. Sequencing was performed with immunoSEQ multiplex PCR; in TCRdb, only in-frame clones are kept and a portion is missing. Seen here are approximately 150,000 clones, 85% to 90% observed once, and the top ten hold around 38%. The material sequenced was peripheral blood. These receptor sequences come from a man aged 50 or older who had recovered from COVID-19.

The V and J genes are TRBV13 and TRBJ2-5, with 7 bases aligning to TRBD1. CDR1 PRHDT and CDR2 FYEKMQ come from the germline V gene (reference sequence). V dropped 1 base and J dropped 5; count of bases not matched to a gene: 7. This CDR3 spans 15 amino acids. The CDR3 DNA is TGTGCCAGCAGCTTAGATCAAGGGGGCTTCGAGACCCAGTACTTC. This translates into CASSLDQGGFETQYF.

In nucleotides, the CDR3 is TGTGCCAGCAGTCTCAGGGGGGACTTCTCACCCCAGCATTTT. Its protein product is CASSLRGDFSPQHF. The V gene is TRBV2, the J gene TRBJ1-5, with 7 bases identical to TRBD1. Germline V gene lookup returns CDR1 SNHLY and CDR2 FYNNEI. The V and J ends lost 5 bases and 10 bases, in that order; junction bases with no gene match: 11. The CDR3 is made up of 14 amino acids.

The CDR3 nucleotides are TGTGCCACCAGCAGAGGGGGACAGGGGGCCACCGGGGAGCTGTTTTTT. Translating it yields CATSRGGQGATGELFF. V gene TRBV15 combines with J gene TRBJ2-2; 12 nucleotides agree with TRBD1. Trimming at V came to 1 base and at J to 4 bases, leaving 1 base not matched to a gene. Germline V gene lookup returns CDR1 LNHNV and CDR2 YYDKDF (reference sequence). This CDR3 comprises 16 residues.

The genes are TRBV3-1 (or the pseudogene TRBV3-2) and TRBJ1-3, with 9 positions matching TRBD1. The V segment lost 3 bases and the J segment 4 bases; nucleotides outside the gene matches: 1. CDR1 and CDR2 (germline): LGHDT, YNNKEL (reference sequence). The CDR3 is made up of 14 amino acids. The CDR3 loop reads CASSQGQGGNTIYF. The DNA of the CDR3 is TGTGCCAGCAGCCAGGGACAGGGCGGAAACACCATATATTTT.

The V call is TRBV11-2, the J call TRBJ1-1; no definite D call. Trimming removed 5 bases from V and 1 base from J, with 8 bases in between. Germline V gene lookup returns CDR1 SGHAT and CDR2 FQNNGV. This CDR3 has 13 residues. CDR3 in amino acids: CASSVGRNTEAFF. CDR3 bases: TGTGCCAGCAGCGTGGGCAGGAACACTGAAGCTTTCTTT.

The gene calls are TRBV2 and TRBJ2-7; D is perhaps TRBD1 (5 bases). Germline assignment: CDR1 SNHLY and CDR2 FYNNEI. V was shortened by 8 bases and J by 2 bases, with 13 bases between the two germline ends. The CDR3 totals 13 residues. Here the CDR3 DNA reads TGTGCCAGCCGAGGTGGGGCAGCCTACGAGCAGTACTTC. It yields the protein CASRGGAAYEQYF.

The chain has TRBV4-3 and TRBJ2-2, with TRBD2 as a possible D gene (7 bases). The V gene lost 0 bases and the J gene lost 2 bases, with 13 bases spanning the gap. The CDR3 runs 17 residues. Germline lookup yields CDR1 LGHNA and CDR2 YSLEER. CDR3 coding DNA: TGCGCCAGCAGCCAAGAAGTGGGGGGGCGCAACACCGGGGAGCTGTTTTTT. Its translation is CASSQEVGGRNTGELFF.

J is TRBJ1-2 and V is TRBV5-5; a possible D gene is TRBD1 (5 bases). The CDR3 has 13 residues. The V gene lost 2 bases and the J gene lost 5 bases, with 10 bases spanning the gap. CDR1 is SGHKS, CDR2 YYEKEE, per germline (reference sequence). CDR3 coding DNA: TGTGCCAGCAGCTTATGGGGGGAATATGGCTACACCTTC. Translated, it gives CASSLWGEYGYTF.

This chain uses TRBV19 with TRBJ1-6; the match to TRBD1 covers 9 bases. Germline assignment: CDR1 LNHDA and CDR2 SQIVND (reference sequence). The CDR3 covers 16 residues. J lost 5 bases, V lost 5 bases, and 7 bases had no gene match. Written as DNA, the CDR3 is TGTGCCAGTAGTCTTACAGGGGGCGCGCATAATTCACCCCTCCACTTT. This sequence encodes CASSLTGGAHNSPLHF.

The CDR3 DNA reads as TGTGCCAGCAGCACCCGCGGGGGGGGGCGAATGGATGGCTACACCTTC. Its translation: CASSTRGGGRMDGYTF. This sequence joins TRBV9 and TRBJ1-2; maybe TRBD1 (6 bases). Germline V gene data show CDR1 as SGDLS and CDR2 as YYNGEE. The CDR3 spans 16 residues. Trimming left V 4 bases short and J 6 bases short, with 22 bases between.

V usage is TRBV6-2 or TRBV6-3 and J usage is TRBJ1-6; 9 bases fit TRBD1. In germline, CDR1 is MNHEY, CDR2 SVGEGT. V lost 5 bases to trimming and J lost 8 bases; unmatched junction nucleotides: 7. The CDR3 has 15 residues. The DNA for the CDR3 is TGTGCCAGCAGTCCGGACAGGGGTTTTTATTCACCCCTCCACTTT. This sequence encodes CASSPDRGFYSPLHF.

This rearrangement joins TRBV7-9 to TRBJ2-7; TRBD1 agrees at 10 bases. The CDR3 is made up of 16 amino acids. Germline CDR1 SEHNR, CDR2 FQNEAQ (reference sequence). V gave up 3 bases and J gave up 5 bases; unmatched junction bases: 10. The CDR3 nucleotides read TGTGCCAGCAGCTTGGACGTGACAGGGGGCCGGAACGAGCAGTACTTC. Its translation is CASSLDVTGGRNEQYF.

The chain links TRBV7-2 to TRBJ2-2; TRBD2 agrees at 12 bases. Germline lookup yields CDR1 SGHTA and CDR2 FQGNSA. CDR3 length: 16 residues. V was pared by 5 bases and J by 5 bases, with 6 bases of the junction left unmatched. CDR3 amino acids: CASSGLAGGRTGELFF. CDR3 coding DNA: TGTGCCAGCAGCGGGCTAGCGGGGGGGCGGACCGGGGAGCTGTTTTTT. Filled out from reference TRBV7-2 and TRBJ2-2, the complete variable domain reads GAGVSQSPSNKVTEKGKDVELRCDPISGHTALYWYRQSLGQGLEFLIYFQGNSAPDKSGLPSDRFSAERTGGSVSTLTIQRTQQEDSAVYLCASSGLAGGRTGELFFGEGSRLTVL.

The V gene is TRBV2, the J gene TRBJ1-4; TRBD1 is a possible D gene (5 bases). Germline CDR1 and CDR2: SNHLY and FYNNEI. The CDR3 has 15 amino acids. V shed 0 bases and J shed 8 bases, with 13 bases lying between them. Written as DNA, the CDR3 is TGTGCCAGCAGTGAAGCGCGGGGCTTTAGGGAAAAACTGTTTTTT. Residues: CASSEARGFREKLFF.

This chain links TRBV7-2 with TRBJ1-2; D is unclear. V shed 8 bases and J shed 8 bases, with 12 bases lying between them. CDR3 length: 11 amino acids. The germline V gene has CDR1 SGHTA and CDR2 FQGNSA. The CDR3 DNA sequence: TGTGCCAGCGGCGGCGGGAACGGCTACACCTTC. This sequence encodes CASGGGNGYTF.

DNA for the CDR3: TGTGCCAGCAGCCAAGGAGGAGTAGCGGGGGGCACAGATACGCAGTATTTT. This gives the protein CASSQGGVAGGTDTQYF. This rearrangement joins TRBV4-2 to TRBJ2-3; 9 bases map to TRBD2. The CDR3 sequence is 17 residues long. CDR1 and CDR2 (germline): LGHNA, YNFKEQ. J gave up 1 base and V 1 base, and 6 bases lay outside the gene matches.

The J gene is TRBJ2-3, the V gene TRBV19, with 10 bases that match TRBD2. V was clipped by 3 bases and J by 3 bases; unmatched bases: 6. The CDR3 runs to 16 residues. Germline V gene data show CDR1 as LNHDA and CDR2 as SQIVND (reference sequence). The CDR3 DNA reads TGTGCCAGTAGTATCCTTAGCGGGGGGATAACAGATACGCAGTATTTT. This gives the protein CASSILSGGITDTQYF.

This CDR3 reads CASSLDRYPTEAFF. The CDR3 nucleotides read TGTGCCAGCAGCTTAGATAGATACCCCACTGAAGCTTTCTTT. The genes are TRBV11-2 and TRBJ1-1; D gene unclear. The V end was cut by 0 bases, the J end by 4 bases, with 9 bases between. The CDR3 has 14 amino acids. Germline lookup yields CDR1 SGHAT and CDR2 FQNNGV.

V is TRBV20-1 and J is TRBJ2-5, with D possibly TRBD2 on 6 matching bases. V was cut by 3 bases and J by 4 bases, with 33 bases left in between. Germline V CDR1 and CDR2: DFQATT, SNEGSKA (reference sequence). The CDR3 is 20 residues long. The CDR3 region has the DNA TGCAGTGCTAGTTTGCTGGTTCGGGTAGTGGGGGGAACCCCGGGAGAGACCCAGTACTTC. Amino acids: CSASLLVRVVGGTPGETQYF.

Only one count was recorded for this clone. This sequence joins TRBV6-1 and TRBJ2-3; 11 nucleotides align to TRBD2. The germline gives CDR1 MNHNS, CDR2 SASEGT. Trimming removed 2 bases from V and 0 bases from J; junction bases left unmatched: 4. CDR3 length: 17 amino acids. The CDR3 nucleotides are TGTGCCAGCAGTGAACTAGCGGGGGGCTCTAGCACAGATACGCAGTATTTT. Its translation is CASSELAGGSSTDTQYF.

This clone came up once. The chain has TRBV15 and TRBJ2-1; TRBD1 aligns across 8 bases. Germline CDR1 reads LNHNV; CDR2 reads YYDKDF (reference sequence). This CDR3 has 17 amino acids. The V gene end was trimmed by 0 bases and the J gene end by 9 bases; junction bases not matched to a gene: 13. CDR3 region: CATSREGTGRKGIEQFF. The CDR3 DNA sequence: TGTGCCACCAGCAGAGAGGGGACAGGCAGAAAGGGGATTGAGCAGTTCTTC.

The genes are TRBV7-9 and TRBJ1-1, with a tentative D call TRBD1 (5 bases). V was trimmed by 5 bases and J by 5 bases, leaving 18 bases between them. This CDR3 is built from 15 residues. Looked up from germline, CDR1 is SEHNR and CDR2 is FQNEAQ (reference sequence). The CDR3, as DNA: TGTGCCAGCAGCGCCCAGGGTGCTCGTTGGACTGAAGCTTTCTTT. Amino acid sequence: CASSAQGARWTEAFF.

The CDR3 loop reads CASSSRVGSSYNEQFF. CDR3 sequence (DNA): TGTGCCAGCAGCTCCCGGGTAGGAAGCTCCTACAATGAGCAGTTCTTC. The J gene is TRBJ2-1, the V gene TRBV7-2; D ambiguous. V lost 4 bases and J 0 bases, leaving 13 bases between the germline ends. The CDR3 length is 16 residues. Germline CDR1 and CDR2: SGHTA and FQGNSA.

The CDR3 nucleotides read TGTGCCAGCAGGCACATACCGGGACAGGGGGCCGACGAGCAGTACTTC. Protein sequence: CASRHIPGQGADEQYF. The chain carries TRBV6-6 and TRBJ2-7; TRBD1 matches at 12 bases. J gave up 5 bases and V 6 bases, and 11 bases lay outside the gene matches. Germline V gene data show CDR1 as MNHNY and CDR2 as SVGAGI (reference sequence). This CDR3 is built from 16 residues.

CDR3 region: CASKPGLASHEQYF. CDR3 nucleotide sequence: TGTGCCAGTAAACCGGGACTAGCGTCCCACGAGCAGTACTTC. The genes are TRBV6-5 and TRBJ2-7; TRBD2 aligns across 10 bases. CDR1 MNHEY and CDR2 SVGAGI come from the germline V gene. The CDR3 covers 14 residues. V shed 9 bases, J shed 5 bases, and the junction held 10 bases outside the gene matches.

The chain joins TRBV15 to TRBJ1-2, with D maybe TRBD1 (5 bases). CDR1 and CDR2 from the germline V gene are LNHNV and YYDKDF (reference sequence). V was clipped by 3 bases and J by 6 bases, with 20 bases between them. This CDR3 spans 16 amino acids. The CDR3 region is CATSSTLGGETNGYTF. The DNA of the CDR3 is TGTGCCACCAGCAGCACCCTTGGAGGGGAAACGAATGGCTACACCTTC.

DNA of the CDR3: TGCGCCAGCAGCGGGGGCGGAAACTACGAGCAGTACTTC. Its protein is CASSGGGNYEQYF. The rearrangement uses TRBV5-1 and TRBJ2-7; D is perhaps TRBD1 (6 bases). V lost 4 bases, J lost 3 bases, and 11 bases lay in between. In germline, CDR1 is SGHRS, CDR2 YFSETQ. The CDR3 contains 13 residues.